Below, 27 T cell receptor beta chains from the same sample are listed, as sequenced in a study of cytomegalovirus exposure and HLA in healthy donors. Use of 60 Vbeta and 13 Jbeta primers characterized the PCR. Sequencing used immunoSEQ multiplex PCR; TCRdb keeps in-frame clones, though not all of them. The data hold about 260,000 clones, with just over 70% observed a single time. The sequencing sample was made of PBMCs. The receptor source for this set is a female donor in good health and CMV-seronegative.

This chain uses TRBV11-2 with TRBJ2-7; 8 bases fit TRBD2. Germline V CDR1 and CDR2: SGHAT, FQNNGV. The length of the CDR3 is 15 residues. The ends lost 4 bases at V and 5 bases at J; junction bases unmatched: 10. The CDR3 reads CASSYSAGVNDEQYF. The CDR3 DNA follows: TGTGCCAGCAGCTATTCAGCGGGAGTTAACGACGAGCAGTACTTC.

The J gene is TRBJ1-5, the V gene TRBV18, with TRBD1 matching over 10 bases. The J segment lost 6 bases and the V segment lost 5 bases, leaving 7 bases of the junction unmatched. The CDR3 has 15 amino acids. In germline, CDR1 is KGHSH, CDR2 LQKENI. CDR3 sequence reads: CASSTTGGGGQPQHF. DNA of the CDR3: TGTGCCAGCTCAACGACAGGGGGCGGGGGTCAGCCCCAGCATTTT.

The chain combines TRBV4-1 with TRBJ2-1, with 10 bases that match TRBD2. The CDR3 totals 16 residues. V lost 0 bases and J lost 7; bases outside the gene matches: 6. Germline CDR1 is MGHRA and CDR2 is YSYEKL. The chain's CDR3 is CASSQDLASGRNEQFF. The CDR3 DNA sequence: TGCGCCAGCAGCCAAGATCTGGCTAGCGGGAGAAATGAGCAGTTCTTC.

In this sample, this clone turned up once. The chain has TRBV28 and TRBJ2-1; D is ambiguous. The germline V gene encodes CDR1 MDHEN and CDR2 SYDVKM. This CDR3 has 15 amino acids. With 2 bases removed from V and 8 bases from J, the gap between germline ends came to 16 bases. Here the CDR3 DNA reads TGTGCCAGCAGTTTAGGGCTGGATTTACAATATGAGCAGTTCTTC. This encodes CASSLGLDLQYEQFF.

The rearrangement uses TRBV7-9 and TRBJ2-7, with 8 positions matching TRBD2. CDR1 and CDR2 from the germline V gene are SEHNR and FQNEAQ (reference sequence). This CDR3 spans 17 amino acids. After removal of 4 bases from V and 1 base from J, the junction contained 12 bases not matched to a gene. The CDR3 DNA sequence: TGTGCCAGCAGCTCCGCCCTTATAGCGGGGCTTTCCTACGAGCAGTACTTC. It codes for CASSSALIAGLSYEQYF.

The chain recombines TRBV4-2 with TRBJ2-3; TRBD2 matches at 14 bases. The CDR3 is 19 residues long. Germline V gene data show CDR1 as LGHNA and CDR2 as YNFKEQ. J lost 4 bases, V lost 0 bases, and 9 bases had no gene match. The DNA of the CDR3 is TGTGCCAGCAGCCAAGAGGGACTAGCGGGAGATGCCACCGCAGATACGCAGTATTTT. Protein product: CASSQEGLAGDATADTQYF.

The chain recombines TRBV6-1 with TRBJ2-7, with D unresolved. The CDR3 has 11 residues. Trimming left V 2 bases short and J 10 bases short, with 9 bases between. Germline-derived CDR1 and CDR2 are MNHNS and SASEGT. CDR3 sequence reads: CASSEIGVQYF. CDR3 nucleotide sequence: TGTGCCAGCAGTGAAATAGGAGTTCAGTACTTC.

The rearrangement joins TRBV7-2 to TRBJ2-5, with a weak D call TRBD1 (7 bases). This CDR3 has 14 residues. Trimming left V 2 bases short and J 5 bases short, with 12 bases between. Germline CDR1 reads SGHTA; CDR2 reads FQGNSA. The CDR3 loop is CASSLTGAGETQYF. CDR3 DNA sequence: TGTGCCAGCAGCTTAACAGGGGCGGGGGAGACCCAGTACTTC.

The count of this clone is one. This rearrangement joins TRBV11-1 to TRBJ1-2, with TRBD1 as a possible D gene (5 bases). The CDR3 totals 12 residues. Germline V gene data show CDR1 as SGHAT and CDR2 as FQDESV (reference sequence). The ends were cut back, 3 bases at V and 7 bases at J, with 9 bases in the middle. CDR3 nucleotides: TGTGCCAGCAGCTTGCGGGGCTTTGGCTACACCTTC. It yields the protein CASSLRGFGYTF.

The rearrangement joins TRBV6-6 to TRBJ2-5; D may be TRBD1 (6 bases). The J call may not be correct, given that the DNA end is closer to TRBJ2-7. The germline V gene encodes CDR1 MNHNY and CDR2 SVGAGI (reference sequence). The CDR3 runs to 13 residues. In DNA form, the CDR3 reads TGTGCCAGCAGTTCCACAGGGCCCTACGAGCAGTACTTC. It codes for CASSSTGPYEQYF.

This rearrangement joins TRBV5-3 to TRBJ2-7, with 15 positions matching TRBD2. TRBV5-3 is placed among ORFs of uncertain function. The junction had 21 bases not matched to a gene; V was cut back by 5 bases and J by 3 bases. CDR3 size: 21 residues. CDR3 sequence (DNA): TGTGCCAGAAGTCTTGGGGGTGGGATTCCGGGACTAGCGGGAGGCCACTACGAGCAGTACTTC. It encodes CARSLGGGIPGLAGGHYEQYF.

The rearrangement joins TRBV7-8 to TRBJ1-1; perhaps TRBD1 as D (6 bases). Trimming stripped 2 bases from V and 5 bases from J, with 15 bases between. The CDR3 consists of 15 residues. Germline V gives CDR1 SGHVS, CDR2 FQNEAQ. The DNA of the CDR3 is TGTGCCAGCAGCTTAAGGGGGGGGCCTAGTACTGAAGCTTTCTTT. Translated: CASSLRGGPSTEAFF.

This clone has more than one count but fewer than ten. The rearrangement links TRBV10-2 to TRBJ2-5; 8 nucleotides match TRBD2. The CDR3 has 14 amino acids. V shed 8 bases and J 5 bases; nucleotides not matched to a gene: 10. Germline V gene sequence: CDR1 WSHSY, CDR2 SAAADI. CDR3 region: CASRSGRGWETQYF. CDR3 DNA: TGCGCCAGCCGCAGCGGGAGAGGTTGGGAGACCCAGTACTTC.

V gene TRBV2 combines with J gene TRBJ2-7; 7 bases fit TRBD2. Looked up from germline, CDR1 is SNHLY and CDR2 is FYNNEI. The CDR3 extends over 15 amino acids. V dropped 6 bases and J dropped 2; count of bases not matched to a gene: 10. The DNA of the CDR3 is TGTGCCAGCAGGGGGTGGGAAGGGAGGGCCTACGAGCAGTACTTC. It specifies CASRGWEGRAYEQYF.

This clone was seen only a few times. Here the CDR3 DNA reads TGTGCCACCAGCAGAGATGGGCTCTTGGTGGACCAAGAGACCCAGTACTTC. Its protein product is CATSRDGLLVDQETQYF. The V and J genes are TRBV15 and TRBJ2-5; D is undetermined. CDR1 LNHNV and CDR2 YYDKDF come from the germline V gene (reference sequence). This CDR3 region has 17 residues. V was shortened by 0 bases and J by 0 bases, with 14 bases between the two germline ends.

V and J are TRBV4-1 and TRBJ1-1; D gene uncertain. V lost 1 base to trimming and J lost 1 base, with 13 bases between them. This CDR3 spans 16 amino acids. CDR1 and CDR2 (germline): MGHRA, YSYEKL. CDR3 bases: TGCGCCAGCAGCCAAGGGAGTCGATCGGGGAACACTGAAGCTTTCTTT. The encoded protein is CASSQGSRSGNTEAFF.

The chain carries TRBV6-5 and TRBJ2-7; D is undetermined. Germline V gene data show CDR1 as MNHEY and CDR2 as SVGAGI. V lost 6 bases and J lost 0, with 12 bases in between. The CDR3 is made up of 14 amino acids. The CDR3 sequence is CASRFGSSSYEQYF. The CDR3 bases are TGTGCCAGCAGGTTCGGTTCGAGCTCCTACGAGCAGTACTTC.

The V gene is TRBV19, the J gene TRBJ2-5; D is perhaps TRBD2 (6 bases). The DNA end is a closer match to TRBJ2-7, so the J assignment may be wrong. The germline gives CDR1 LNHDA, CDR2 SQIVND (reference sequence). The CDR3 spans 14 residues. CDR3 DNA: TGTGCCAGTTCCCTTAGCGGAGGGGCCTACGAGCAGTACTTC. Its translation is CASSLSGGAYEQYF.

This clone came up once. A junction end diverges from the germline sequence, so it may reflect a read error. The chain links TRBV7-9 to TRBJ2-7; possibly TRBD1 for D (6 bases). Looked up from germline, CDR1 is SEHNR and CDR2 is FQNEAQ (reference sequence). The CDR3 runs 15 residues. The CDR3 region has the DNA TGTTCCAGCAGCTTAGTCCAGGGGAAGAGCTACGAGCAGTACTTC. This gives the protein CSSSLVQGKSYEQYF.

The chain has TRBV6-4 and TRBJ2-4; D is unresolved. CDR3 length: 15 residues. CDR1 is MRHNA and CDR2 is SNTAGT in the germline V gene. V was shortened by 4 bases and J by 8 bases, with 18 bases between the two germline ends. The CDR3 bases are TGTGCCAGCAGTGCAGTCCCCGCCAGTCCTGACATTCAGTACTTC. This codes for CASSAVPASPDIQYF.

The rearrangement joins TRBV5-1 to TRBJ1-1; TRBD1 is a possible D gene (6 bases). The CDR3 length is 13 residues. V dropped 4 bases and J dropped 2 bases, with 9 bases sitting between them. The germline V gene encodes CDR1 SGHRS and CDR2 YFSETQ. CDR3 sequence reads: CASSKQGNTEAFF. CDR3 nucleotides: TGCGCCAGCAGCAAACAGGGTAACACTGAAGCTTTCTTT.

The rearrangement links TRBV28 to TRBJ1-1; D remains unclear. CDR1 and CDR2 (germline): MDHEN, SYDVKM. The V and J ends lost 2 bases and 7 bases respectively, with 14 bases between them. The CDR3 sequence is 14 residues long. CDR3 sequence (DNA): TGTGCCAGCAGTTTAGGACGGAGGGTAGGTGAAGCTTTCTTT. Translating gives CASSLGRRVGEAFF. The entire variable domain, with the rest obtained from reference TRBV28 and TRBJ1-1, is as follows: DVKVTQSSRYLVKRTGEKVFLECVQDMDHENMFWYRQDPGLGLRLIYFSYDVKMKEKGDIPEGYSVSREKKERFSLILESASTNQTSMYLCASSLGRRVGEAFFGQGTRLTVV.

The rearrangement links TRBV5-1 to TRBJ2-2, with TRBD1 identical over 8 bases. The CDR3 runs to 12 residues. Germline lookup yields CDR1 SGHRS and CDR2 YFSETQ. The ends lost 8 bases at V and 6 bases at J; junction bases unmatched: 3. CDR3 loop: CASGQGPGELFF. The CDR3 bases are TGCGCCAGTGGACAGGGACCCGGGGAGCTGTTTTTT.

V gene TRBV2 combines with J gene TRBJ2-7, with a possible D match to TRBD2 (6 bases). Germline V lookup: CDR1 SNHLY, CDR2 FYNNEI. The CDR3 runs to 17 residues. V gave up 5 bases and J gave up 2 bases, with 22 bases separating them. CDR3: CASSQVGRSSGTYEQYF. Here the CDR3 DNA reads TGTGCCAGCAGTCAAGTGGGGAGGAGTAGCGGCACCTACGAGCAGTACTTC.

The V and J genes are TRBV7-9 and TRBJ2-1, with 8 bases identical to TRBD2. Germline trimming cut 8 bases from V and 6 bases from J; bases unmatched to any gene: 12. The CDR3 spans 15 residues. Germline values: CDR1 SEHNR, CDR2 FQNEAQ (reference sequence). This CDR3 reads CASLEVVAGLNEQFF. The CDR3 DNA reads as TGTGCCAGCCTCGAGGTCGTAGCGGGGCTCAATGAGCAGTTCTTC.

The gene calls are TRBV29-1 and TRBJ1-2, with D possibly TRBD1 on 5 matching bases. CDR3 length: 13 residues. The germline V gene has CDR1 SQVTM and CDR2 ANQGSEA. Trimming took 4 bases from V and 7 from J, leaving 16 bases between them. The CDR3 nucleotides read TGCAGCGTTGCCCTTTACGGGGGGGGTGGCTACACCTTC. Its translation: CSVALYGGGGYTF.

The CDR3 nucleotides read TGTGCCAGCAGCTTAGTAGGCGGGGTAAGCACAGATACGCAGTATTTT. Its protein product is CASSLVGGVSTDTQYF. The genes are TRBV11-2 and TRBJ2-3; the D gene is possibly TRBD2 (6 bases). V was clipped by 1 base and J by 0 bases, with 11 bases between them. The germline V gene has CDR1 SGHAT and CDR2 FQNNGV. The CDR3 has 16 amino acids.